This passage covers 29 T cell receptor beta chains from one sample sequenced in a study of T cells in Graves' hyperthyroidism and ophthalmopathy. Amplification of TCR beta CDR3 regions used RNA as the template. Primed by the HTBI set, a first-round RT-PCR was run on the TCR CDR3. TCRdb used MiXCR to reprocess the multiplex PCR reads, holding one entry per CDR3 protein. The profile covers roughly 720,000 distinct CDR3 sequences, with 15% to 20% appearing a single time and about 14% taken by the ten largest. Sequencing was performed on blood. These receptors were collected from a man aged 50 to 59 with Graves' hyperthyroidism.

The chain has TRBV19 and TRBJ2-1; D remains unclear. Trimming shortened V by 5 bases and J by 4 bases, and 15 bases separated the two germline ends. The CDR3 is 15 amino acids. Per the germline V gene, CDR1 is LNHDA and CDR2 is SQIVND (reference sequence). CDR3 residues: CASSPARPPYNEQFF. CDR3 bases: TGTGCCAGTAGTCCCGCCCGACCCCCGTACAATGAGCAGTTCTTC.

This clonotype was seen a few times. The chain has TRBV3-1 and TRBJ1-4; D is unclear. V shed 4 bases and J shed 7 bases, with 7 bases lying between them. Germline CDR1 reads LGHDT; CDR2 reads YNNKEL (reference sequence). The CDR3 contains 12 residues. The CDR3 coding sequence is TGTGCCAGCAGCCGAGGGAGTGAAAAACTGTTTTTT. It encodes CASSRGSEKLFF.

This clonotype showed up many times. The chain carries TRBV28 and TRBJ2-7; D possibly matches TRBD1 or TRBD2 (5 bases each). V lost 8 bases, J lost 0 bases, and 8 bases lay in between. From germline, CDR1 is MDHEN and CDR2 SYDVKM. The CDR3 is 12 amino acids. In DNA form, the CDR3 reads TGTGCCAGCCGGGGCAACTCCTACGAGCAGTACTTC. It specifies CASRGNSYEQYF.

The chain combines TRBV7-2 with TRBJ2-3; 13 bases are a match to TRBD2. Per germline, CDR1 SGHTA and CDR2 FQGNSA. Trimming cost V 5 bases and J 7 bases; bases outside gene matches: 6. The CDR3 sequence is 15 residues long. This CDR3 is CASSTGTSGTYTQYF. CDR3 DNA: TGTGCCAGCAGCACAGGGACTAGCGGGACCTATACGCAGTATTTT. The full variable domain, rest sourced from reference TRBV7-2 and TRBJ2-3, is GAGVSQSPSNKVTEKGKDVELRCDPISGHTALYWYRQSLGQGLEFLIYFQGNSAPDKSGLPSDRFSAERTGGSVSTLTIQRTQQEDSAVYLCASSTGTSGTYTQYFGPGTRLTVL.

This clonotype appeared many times. Written as DNA, the CDR3 is TGTGCCAGCTCACCACCGGCCAGCGCTGCTGGAAACACCATATATTTT. It translates to CASSPPASAAGNTIYF. The chain uses TRBV18 and TRBJ1-3; D not resolved. This CDR3 has 16 amino acids. V was pared by 0 bases and J by 2 bases, with 11 bases between. Germline loops: CDR1 KGHSH, CDR2 LQKENI.

This clonotype showed up many times. V and J are TRBV7-9 and TRBJ1-1, with TRBD1 as a possible D gene (6 bases). Trimming removed 5 bases from V and 5 bases from J, with 21 bases in between. The CDR3 spans 16 residues. Germline CDR1 and CDR2: SEHNR and FQNEAQ (reference sequence). The CDR3 bases are TGTGCCAGCAGCCCCGCCGCCACGGGAGGGGGAACTGAAGCTTTCTTT. Encoded protein: CASSPAATGGGTEAFF.

Many counts were recorded for this clonotype. The chain joins TRBV28 to TRBJ2-7; no definite D call. Looked up from germline, CDR1 is MDHEN and CDR2 is SYDVKM. The V end was cut by 5 bases, the J end by 4 bases, with 6 bases between. CDR3 length: 11 residues. The CDR3 spells CASSHLYEQYF. The CDR3 region has the DNA TGTGCCAGCAGTCATCTGTACGAGCAGTACTTC.

To note about this clonotype: This may arise from a read error, as a much more abundant clone is one base away. The CDR3 does not close with the conserved phenylalanine or tryptophan, likely indicating a read error. J is TRBJ2-7 and V is TRBV28, with 8 nucleotides matching TRBD1. The V and J ends lost 2 bases and 3 bases, in that order; junction bases with no gene match: 9. This CDR3 has 16 amino acids. From germline, CDR1 is MDHEN and CDR2 SYDVKM. CDR3 coding DNA: TGTGCCAGCAGTTTAACGGGACAGGAACTGTTCTACGAGCAGTACCTC. Its translation: CASSLTGQELFYEQYL.

V and J are TRBV7-3 and TRBJ2-3; D unresolved. Germline assignment: CDR1 SGHTA and CDR2 FQGTGA. The CDR3 has 16 residues. V was pared by 5 bases and J by 3 bases, with 18 bases between. This CDR3 is CASSPLGPIGTDTQYF. CDR3 bases: TGTGCCAGCAGCCCCCTCGGGCCGATTGGGACAGATACGCAGTATTTT.

This clonotype was found a few times. The gene calls are TRBV28 and TRBJ2-7, with 7 bases matching TRBD2. V trimming: 5 bases; J trimming: 2 bases; junction bases outside the gene matches: 12. Germline-derived CDR1 and CDR2 are MDHEN and SYDVKM. The CDR3 consists of 16 residues. In DNA, the CDR3 is TGTGCCAGCAGTCCCCCTCGGGCGGGGGACCCCTACGAGCAGTACTTC. This translates into CASSPPRAGDPYEQYF. The full variable domain, with the rest looked up from reference TRBV28 and TRBJ2-7, is DVKVTQSSRYLVKRTGEKVFLECVQDMDHENMFWYRQDPGLGLRLIYFSYDVKMKEKGDIPEGYSVSREKKERFSLILESASTNQTSMYLCASSPPRAGDPYEQYFGPGTRLTVT.

This clonotype was detected many times. This sequence joins TRBV28 and TRBJ2-5, with D possibly being TRBD1 (7 bases). CDR3 length: 14 residues. Germline values: CDR1 MDHEN, CDR2 SYDVKM. The V end lost 5 bases, the J end lost 5 bases, and 15 bases lay between the germline ends. In DNA, the CDR3 is TGTGCCAGCAGTCGCTGGAGGGGGCAGGAGACCCAGTACTTC. Residues: CASSRWRGQETQYF.

V and J are TRBV20-1 and TRBJ2-1, with D unclear. The CDR3 runs to 12 residues. V was clipped by 1 base and J by 8 bases, with 9 bases between them. Germline CDR1 DFQATT, CDR2 SNEGSKA (reference sequence). This chain's CDR3 is CSARAISHEQFF. The CDR3 DNA follows: TGCAGTGCTAGAGCCATTAGCCATGAGCAGTTCTTC.

The chain employs TRBV5-1 and TRBJ2-1; possible D gene TRBD2, 5 bases. Germline lookup yields CDR1 SGHRS and CDR2 YFSETQ. This CDR3 contains 12 residues. V gave up 0 bases and J gave up 9 bases, with 7 bases separating them. CDR3 coding DNA: TGCGCCAGCAGCTTGGACGGGGTTGAGCAGTTCTTC. Translation gives CASSLDGVEQFF.

The chain couples TRBV12-3 or TRBV12-4 to TRBJ2-5; the match to TRBD2 covers 10 bases. V trimming: 6 bases; J trimming: 9 bases; junction bases outside the gene matches: 7. This CDR3 has 13 residues. CDR3 bases: TGTGCCAGCAGCCTTGGACTAGCGGCTTCCCAGTACTTC. Its translation is CASSLGLAASQYF.

The rearrangement uses TRBV30 and TRBJ2-1, with 9 bases aligning to TRBD2. The J segment lost 9 bases and the V segment lost 2 bases, leaving 11 bases of the junction unmatched. CDR3 length equals 15 residues. From germline, CDR1 is GTSNPN and CDR2 SVGIG (reference sequence). The CDR3 protein is CAWSLRIAGVGEQFF. The CDR3 DNA reads TGTGCCTGGAGTCTCCGGATAGCGGGAGTCGGTGAGCAGTTCTTC.

This clonotype was observed a handful of times. The chain carries TRBV20-1 and TRBJ2-3; 8 bases match TRBD2. V dropped 0 bases and J dropped 5; count of bases not matched to a gene: 16. Germline-derived CDR1 and CDR2 are DFQATT and SNEGSKA (reference sequence). This CDR3 is built from 18 residues. CDR3 residues: CSARDITRGAGGKDTQYF. In DNA form, the CDR3 reads TGCAGTGCTAGAGATATTACTAGGGGCGCGGGAGGTAAAGATACGCAGTATTTT.

This chain connects TRBV11-2 to TRBJ2-1; the D gene is possibly TRBD2 (11 bases). V was trimmed by 1 base and J by 2 bases, leaving 36 bases between them. CDR1 is SGHAT and CDR2 is FQNNGV in the germline V gene. The CDR3 spans 24 residues. CDR3 sequence: CASSLVPGQGFGTSGMSPYNEQFF. CDR3 in DNA: TGTGCCAGCAGCTTAGTTCCGGGACAGGGGTTCGGGACTAGCGGAATGAGTCCCTACAATGAGCAGTTCTTC.

The chain carries TRBV20-1 and TRBJ2-3, with 9 bases that match TRBD2. V was pared by 1 base and J by 5 bases, with 10 bases of the junction left unmatched. This CDR3 spans 16 amino acids. Germline CDR1 is DFQATT and CDR2 is SNEGSKA (reference sequence). DNA for the CDR3: TGCAGTGCTAGAGTCGGGACTAGCTCCGTCCAAGATACGCAGTATTTT. Its translation is CSARVGTSSVQDTQYF.

Here the CDR3 DNA reads TGTGCCAGCAGTGCAACAGGGGGGGTTAATCAGCCCCAGCATTTT. Amino acids: CASSATGGVNQPQHF. The chain uses TRBV27 and TRBJ1-5; TRBD1 agrees at 8 bases. CDR3 size: 15 residues. CDR1 is MNHEY, CDR2 SMNVEV, per germline (reference sequence). Trimming took 5 bases from V and 4 from J; bases not matched to a gene: 7.

The chain uses TRBV10-3 and TRBJ2-1; D uncertain. This CDR3 has 16 amino acids. The V and J ends lost 2 bases and 7 bases respectively, with 18 bases between them. Germline assignment: CDR1 ENHRY and CDR2 SYGVKD. The CDR3, as DNA: TGTGCCATCAGTGAGGGGTTGGCTAGGGTCTCGAATGAGCAGTTCTTC. Translated, it gives CAISEGLARVSNEQFF.

Ten or more counts support this clonotype. The chain combines TRBV2 with TRBJ2-7, with TRBD1 matching over 9 bases. In germline, CDR1 is SNHLY, CDR2 FYNNEI. The J segment lost 6 bases and the V segment lost 6 bases, leaving 9 bases of the junction unmatched. The CDR3 is made up of 14 amino acids. The DNA of the CDR3 is TGTGCCAGCAGCCGGGACAGGGAAATAAGCGAGCAGTACTTC. It encodes CASSRDREISEQYF.

This clonotype was seen at least ten times. This chain connects TRBV28 to TRBJ2-7, with 12 bases identical to TRBD1. This CDR3 spans 16 amino acids. Germline lookup yields CDR1 MDHEN and CDR2 SYDVKM. The V and J ends lost 10 bases and 4 bases, in that order; junction bases with no gene match: 14. The CDR3: CATAGTGGGRPYEQYF. The CDR3 DNA reads TGTGCCACCGCCGGGACAGGGGGCGGACGACCTTACGAGCAGTACTTC.

This clonotype was counted only a few times. CDR3 in amino acids: CSVRTGAGYTGELFF. The CDR3 nucleotides read TGCAGCGTCCGGACAGGGGCCGGGTACACCGGGGAGCTGTTTTTT. The chain couples TRBV29-1 to TRBJ2-2, with 9 bases identical to TRBD1. The V and J ends lost 6 bases and 3 bases, in that order; junction bases with no gene match: 8. Germline CDR1 reads SQVTM; CDR2 reads ANQGSEA. This CDR3 is built from 15 residues.

In its sample, this clonotype was seen a few times. CDR3 amino acids: CASSKRTSVHTDTQYF. Here the CDR3 DNA reads TGTGCCAGTAGTAAACGGACTAGCGTACACACAGATACGCAGTATTTT. The chain is built from TRBV19 and TRBJ2-3; the match to TRBD2 covers 9 bases. The CDR3 loop spans 16 amino acids. CDR1 is LNHDA, CDR2 SQIVND, per germline (reference sequence). With V trimmed by 4 bases and J by 2 bases, 7 bases remained unmatched.

This clonotype was seen many times. This chain uses TRBV27 with TRBJ1-5, with unresolved D. The V gene lost 0 bases and the J gene lost 2 bases, with 11 bases spanning the gap. Germline CDR1 MNHEY, CDR2 SMNVEV (reference sequence). This CDR3 region has 16 residues. Here the CDR3 reads CASSLSGTVGNQPQHF. In DNA, the CDR3 is TGTGCCAGCAGTTTATCTGGCACCGTCGGCAATCAGCCCCAGCATTTT.

The chain employs TRBV25-1 and TRBJ1-1; the match to TRBD1 covers 7 bases. CDR3 length: 12 amino acids. Germline lookup yields CDR1 MGHDK and CDR2 SYGVNS. J was trimmed by 7 bases and V by 8 bases; bases with no gene match: 7. The CDR3 DNA reads as TGTGCCAGCGGGGACAGAATCGGTGAAGCTTTCTTT. It codes for CASGDRIGEAFF.

This clonotype has just a few counts. The chain recombines TRBV3-1 with TRBJ2-5, with a tentative D call TRBD2 (6 bases). The CDR3 loop spans 14 amino acids. The V end was cut by 4 bases, the J end by 5 bases, with 14 bases between. CDR1 is LGHDT, CDR2 YNNKEL, per germline (reference sequence). Here the CDR3 reads CASSLRENAETQYF. DNA for the CDR3: TGTGCCAGCAGCCTTCGGGAGAACGCTGAGACCCAGTACTTC.

This clonotype was seen ten or more times. The CDR3 reads CAWSTQSGNTIYF. The CDR3 DNA reads TGTGCCTGGAGTACCCAGTCTGGAAACACCATATATTTT. The rearrangement links TRBV30 to TRBJ1-3; D ambiguous. The germline V gene encodes CDR1 GTSNPN and CDR2 SVGIG (reference sequence). Trimming shortened V by 2 bases and J by 1 base, and 6 bases separated the two germline ends. The CDR3 length is 13 residues. The full variable domain, completed using reference TRBV30 and TRBJ1-3, is SQTIHQWPATLVQPVGSPLSLECTVEGTSNPNLYWYRQAAGRGLQLLFYSVGIGQISSEVPQNLSASRPQDRQFILSSKKLLLSDSGFYLCAWSTQSGNTIYFGEGSWLTVV.

The chain employs TRBV5-1 and TRBJ2-7; no clear D. Trimming stripped 0 bases from V and 3 bases from J, with 10 bases between. This CDR3 is built from 14 residues. The germline CDR1 and CDR2 sequences are SGHRS and YFSETQ. The CDR3 DNA follows: TGCGCCAGCAGCTTGGATCTCGGGTTCTACGAGCAGTACTTC. Translation: CASSLDLGFYEQYF.